The 15 T cell receptor beta chains below come from one sample, sequenced in a study of response to subunit inactivated influenza vaccine. TCRdb reprocessed the RT-PCR reads via MiXCR and lists one record per CDR3 protein. This repertoire shows 630,000 or so distinct CDR3 sequences, 15% to 18% found once; its top ten account for more than 9%. The input for sequencing was PBMCs from blood, taken roughly 12 days after vaccination. The source is a man aged 50-59 years who received an inactivated influenza vaccine.

This clonotype has just one count. The chain links TRBV28 to TRBJ2-1, with TRBD1 matching over 7 bases. With 7 bases clipped from V and 6 bases from J, the junction kept 12 bases outside the gene matches. The CDR3 is 15 amino acids. Germline V gene lookup returns CDR1 MDHEN and CDR2 SYDVKM. CDR3 amino acids: CASITGQSPFNEQFF. The DNA for the CDR3 is TGTGCCAGCATTACGGGACAGAGCCCTTTCAATGAGCAGTTCTTC.

This clonotype has a count of ten or more. J is TRBJ2-7 and V is TRBV24-1; TRBD2 might be the D (5 bases). Germline values: CDR1 KGHDR, CDR2 SFDVKD. The CDR3 consists of 13 residues. V was trimmed by 5 bases and J by 7 bases, leaving 14 bases between them. The CDR3: CATSVPGSGEQYF. CDR3 coding DNA: TGTGCCACCAGTGTCCCGGGCTCGGGAGAGCAGTACTTC.

In its sample, this clonotype was seen once. A much larger clone differs by one base, so this may be a read error. The rearrangement uses TRBV6-2 or TRBV6-3 and TRBJ1-5; D remains unclear. V was trimmed by 6 bases and J by 7 bases, leaving 13 bases between them. Germline assignment: CDR1 MNHEY and CDR2 SVGEGT. The CDR3 has 13 residues. The CDR3 coding sequence is TGTGCCAGCAGCTCATGGGCACGGCAGCCCCAGCATTTT. Translating gives CASSSWARQPQHF.

This clonotype was seen only a few times. The chain recombines TRBV5-1 with TRBJ2-3; maybe TRBD2 (7 bases). The length of the CDR3 is 16 residues. V lost 3 bases and J 0 bases, leaving 14 bases between the germline ends. Looked up from germline, CDR1 is SGHRS and CDR2 is YFSETQ. The CDR3 spells CASSSRGASSTDTQYF. CDR3 nucleotide sequence: TGCGCCAGCAGCTCTCGGGGGGCTTCTAGCACAGATACGCAGTATTTT.

This chain joins TRBV9 and TRBJ2-1; D not certain. V shed 0 bases and J shed 0 bases, with 7 bases lying between them. The CDR3 runs 15 residues. CDR1 is SGDLS, CDR2 YYNGEE, per germline. The CDR3 sequence: CASSVAASSYNEQFF. For the CDR3, the DNA is TGTGCCAGCAGCGTAGCGGCAAGCTCCTACAATGAGCAGTTCTTC.

This clonotype was detected a few times. The chain is built from TRBV9 and TRBJ2-7; tentatively, D is TRBD2 (5 bases). The germline V and J ends were trimmed by 2 bases and 5 bases, with 17 bases remaining between them. Germline lookup yields CDR1 SGDLS and CDR2 YYNGEE. The CDR3 extends over 15 amino acids. The CDR3 nucleotides are TGTGCCAGCAGCGTCGGGGTCTCTCGAAGGGACGAGCAGTACTTC. It encodes CASSVGVSRRDEQYF.

The chain couples TRBV10-3 to TRBJ2-1; 8 nucleotides align to TRBD1. CDR1 is ENHRY, CDR2 SYGVKD, per germline. V was pared by 2 bases and J by 8 bases, with 14 bases of the junction left unmatched. The length of the CDR3 is 17 residues. This CDR3 reads CAISEGGARTGNHEQFF. The CDR3 nucleotides read TGTGCCATCAGTGAGGGCGGGGCGCGGACAGGGAATCATGAGCAGTTCTTC.

This clonotype has only a few counts. V and J are TRBV20-1 and TRBJ2-7, with 9 bases fitting TRBD2. The V gene end was trimmed by 2 bases and the J gene end by 2 bases; junction bases not matched to a gene: 4. The CDR3 has 14 residues. Germline V gives CDR1 DFQATT, CDR2 SNEGSKA (reference sequence). CDR3 amino acids: CSARKGLAPYEQYF. CDR3 coding DNA: TGCAGTGCTAGAAAGGGACTAGCACCCTACGAGCAGTACTTC.

V usage is TRBV6-6 and J usage is TRBJ1-5; no definite D call. V was clipped by 4 bases and J by 4 bases, with 11 bases between them. CDR3 length: 14 residues. Germline V lookup: CDR1 MNHNY, CDR2 SVGAGI (reference sequence). CDR3 coding DNA: TGTGCCAGCAGTTCCACCGTAAGGAATCAGCCCCAGCATTTT. Its protein is CASSSTVRNQPQHF.

The chain uses TRBV27 and TRBJ2-6; TRBD2 matches at 8 bases. Germline V gene lookup returns CDR1 MNHEY and CDR2 SMNVEV (reference sequence). The CDR3 sequence is 18 residues long. The trim removed 3 bases at V and 2 bases at J, leaving 9 bases unmatched. The CDR3 coding sequence is TGTGCCAGCAGTTTTTTGGGAGCGGGAGTGACTGGGGCCAACGTCCTGACTTTC. Amino acids: CASSFLGAGVTGANVLTF.

The chain links TRBV6-2 or TRBV6-3 to TRBJ1-5, with D tentatively TRBD1 (5 bases). Looked up from germline, CDR1 is MNHEY and CDR2 is SVGEGT. There are 15 residues in the CDR3. V gave up 6 bases and J gave up 2 bases, with 14 bases separating them. This CDR3 is CASRLTVGGNQPQHF. In DNA form, the CDR3 reads TGTGCCAGCAGGCTGACAGTTGGGGGCAATCAGCCCCAGCATTTT.

Only a few counts were recorded for this clonotype. The genes are TRBV24-1 and TRBJ2-3, with 13 positions matching TRBD2. The CDR3 runs 18 residues. With 2 bases clipped from V and 5 bases from J, the junction kept 9 bases outside the gene matches. Per germline, CDR1 KGHDR and CDR2 SFDVKD. The CDR3 DNA sequence: TGTGCCACCAGTGATTCATCACTAGCGGGAGGGCCGGTAGATACGCAGTATTTT. Its translation: CATSDSSLAGGPVDTQYF.

This clonotype showed up just a few times. The V call is TRBV5-1, the J call TRBJ2-1, with D possibly matching TRBD1 (6 bases). Germline V lookup: CDR1 SGHRS, CDR2 YFSETQ. The germline V and J ends were trimmed by 2 bases and 7 bases, with 16 bases remaining between them. The CDR3 extends over 15 amino acids. This chain's CDR3 is CASSFSSGQSNEQFF. DNA of the CDR3: TGCGCCAGCAGCTTTTCCTCCGGACAGAGTAATGAGCAGTTCTTC.

The CDR3 loop reads CASSFGAAKNIQYF. CDR3 sequence (DNA): TGTGCCAGCAGCTTTGGGGCAGCCAAAAACATTCAGTACTTC. The chain links TRBV11-1 to TRBJ2-4; TRBD1 is a possible D gene (5 bases). Germline V gene data show CDR1 as SGHAT and CDR2 as FQDESV (reference sequence). Trimming pared 3 bases from V and 0 bases from J, leaving 6 bases between. The CDR3 loop spans 14 amino acids.

In regard to this clonotype: At one boundary the junction diverges from the germline segment, which might be a read error. CDR3 DNA sequence: TGTGCCAGCAGTTTAGGCAGGGGCGATCAGCCCCAGCATTTT. The encoded protein is CASSLGRGDQPQHF. The genes are TRBV7-2 and TRBJ1-5; tentative D call: TRBD1 (6 bases). CDR1 is SGHTA, CDR2 FQGNSA, per germline. The CDR3 totals 14 residues.